This passage covers 26 T cell receptor beta chains from one sample sequenced in a study of T cell responses to AZD1222 COVID-19 vaccine. TCRdb's table, derived via immunoSEQ multiplex PCR, lists solely in-frame clones and lacks some. Seen here are some 130,000 clones, roughly 88% observed once, and the top ten hold under 2%. The source was peripheral blood, collected on day 0 of AZD1222 vaccination. The source is an adult in good health.

The rearrangement links TRBV27 to TRBJ1-6; no clear D. Germline values: CDR1 MNHEY, CDR2 SMNVEV (reference sequence). This CDR3 comprises 14 residues. Trimming removed 5 bases at V and 6 bases at J, with 11 bases between. CDR3 protein: CASSPRRGNSPLHF. The CDR3 DNA reads TGTGCCAGCAGTCCTCGCCGGGGTAATTCACCCCTCCACTTT.

CDR3 protein: CASSSLTGGVRGYTF. Written as DNA, the CDR3 is TGTGCCAGCAGCTCCCTGACAGGGGGCGTTCGAGGCTACACCTTC. The chain couples TRBV7-2 to TRBJ1-2, with 10 bases lining up with TRBD1. The CDR3 covers 15 residues. The V and J ends lost 4 bases and 8 bases, in that order; junction bases with no gene match: 10. Per germline, CDR1 SGHTA and CDR2 FQGNSA.

The chain is built from TRBV30 and TRBJ1-2, with TRBD1 matching over 8 bases. The trim removed 1 base at V and 5 bases at J, leaving 3 bases unmatched. CDR1 and CDR2 from the germline V gene are GTSNPN and SVGIG (reference sequence). There are 13 residues in the CDR3. CDR3 DNA sequence: TGTGCCTGGAGTGCCCAGGGGGCGTATGGCTACACCTTC. Translating gives CAWSAQGAYGYTF.

This clone was counted between two and nine times. The rearrangement joins TRBV12-3 or TRBV12-4 to TRBJ1-6; the D gene is possibly TRBD1 (5 bases). V was cut by 7 bases and J by 10 bases, with 14 bases left in between. The CDR3 runs to 13 residues. CDR3 region: CASTQGSGSPLHF. The CDR3 DNA is TGTGCCAGCACCCAGGGTTCAGGGTCACCCCTCCACTTT.

The gene calls are TRBV7-9 and TRBJ2-1, with 7 bases identical to TRBD2. Germline V gene sequence: CDR1 SEHNR, CDR2 FQNEAQ (reference sequence). CDR3 length: 17 residues. V shed 5 bases, J shed 8 bases, and the junction held 18 bases outside the gene matches. The chain's CDR3 is CASSPNRGREKVYEQFF. The CDR3 DNA sequence: TGTGCCAGCAGCCCCAACCGTGGGCGGGAGAAGGTCTATGAGCAGTTCTTC.

The chain joins TRBV5-4 to TRBJ1-3, with 7 bases aligning to TRBD1. CDR3 size: 14 residues. The germline CDR1 and CDR2 sequences are SGHNT and YYREEE (reference sequence). The V segment lost 2 bases and the J segment 4 bases; nucleotides outside the gene matches: 3. CDR3: CASSLRGGGNTIYF. In DNA form, the CDR3 reads TGTGCCAGCAGCTTACGAGGGGGCGGAAACACCATATATTTT. Together with reference TRBV5-4 and TRBJ1-3, the CDR3 gives the full variable domain: ETGVTQSPTHLIKTRGQQVTLRCSSQSGHNTVSWYQQALGQGPQFIFQYYREEENGRGNFPPRFSGLQFPNYSSELNVNALELDDSALYLCASSLRGGGNTIYFGEGSWLTVV.

The sample holds a few counts of this clone. The chain employs TRBV10-3 and TRBJ1-5; D uncertain. The CDR3 has 14 residues. V was pared by 3 bases and J by 0 bases, with 6 bases between. From germline, CDR1 is ENHRY and CDR2 SYGVKD. This chain's CDR3 is CAISDGDSNQPQHF. In DNA, the CDR3 is TGTGCCATCAGTGATGGGGATAGCAATCAGCCCCAGCATTTT.

V is TRBV25-1 and J is TRBJ1-5; the D gene is possibly TRBD1 (6 bases). Germline lookup yields CDR1 MGHDK and CDR2 SYGVNS. The CDR3 is made up of 13 amino acids. Between the trimmed V and J ends, which lost 5 bases and 3 bases, there was a span of 8 bases. The CDR3 protein is CASSQGHNQPQHF. CDR3 coding DNA: TGTGCCAGCAGTCAGGGACACAATCAGCCCCAGCATTTT.

The chain couples TRBV6-5 to TRBJ2-3; unclear D gene. Germline V CDR1 and CDR2: MNHEY, SVGAGI. The CDR3 spans 13 residues. Trimming removed 6 bases at V and 0 bases at J, with 7 bases between. The CDR3 reads CASRDSSTDTQYF. The DNA for the CDR3 is TGTGCCAGCAGAGACTCGAGCACAGATACGCAGTATTTT.

The V call is TRBV5-4, the J call TRBJ2-5; perhaps D is TRBD1 or TRBD2 (5 bases each). The CDR3 contains 16 residues. Germline V gives CDR1 SGHNT, CDR2 YYREEE (reference sequence). V lost 2 bases and J lost 1, with 15 bases in between. In nucleotides, the CDR3 is TGTGCCAGCAGCTTTGGGGCTAGCCGCCTCCAAGAGACCCAGTACTTC. It yields the protein CASSFGASRLQETQYF.

This clone was detected only a few times. V is TRBV14 and J is TRBJ1-2; no firm D call. Germline CDR1 is SGHDN and CDR2 is FVKESK. This CDR3 region has 13 residues. V lost 4 bases, J lost 7 bases, and 13 bases lay in between. The CDR3 DNA reads as TGTGCCAGCAGCCCACAGTATTCGGGTGGCTACACCTTC. Protein: CASSPQYSGGYTF.

V usage is TRBV10-1 and J usage is TRBJ1-6; tentative D call: TRBD1 (5 bases). V was trimmed by 5 bases and J by 0 bases, leaving 8 bases between them. CDR3 length equals 15 residues. The germline CDR1 and CDR2 sequences are WNHNN and SYGVQD (reference sequence). CDR3 residues: CASSRTRSYNSPLHF. DNA for the CDR3: TGCGCCAGCAGTCGGACACGCTCCTATAATTCACCCCTCCACTTT.

The table lists this clone with many counts. This chain connects TRBV5-6 to TRBJ1-2; D remains unclear. CDR1 SGHDT and CDR2 YYEEEE come from the germline V gene. The CDR3 extends over 14 amino acids. V was clipped by 4 bases and J by 6 bases, with 16 bases between them. CDR3 loop: CASSPWPGDDGYTF. The CDR3 DNA follows: TGTGCCAGCAGCCCCTGGCCTGGTGACGATGGCTACACCTTC.

This clone was observed a handful of times. The rearrangement joins TRBV5-5 to TRBJ2-4; D unresolved. The CDR3 has 16 residues. Trimming pared 6 bases from V and 0 bases from J, leaving 16 bases between. Germline V gene lookup returns CDR1 SGHKS and CDR2 YYEKEE (reference sequence). The CDR3 coding sequence is TGTGCCAGCATCCTAGGCGTGGTGGGAGCCAAAAACATTCAGTACTTC. This encodes CASILGVVGAKNIQYF.

The chain carries TRBV6-5 and TRBJ2-3; either TRBD1 or TRBD2 may supply D (5 bases each). Trimming pared 2 bases from V and 0 bases from J, leaving 12 bases between. CDR1 MNHEY and CDR2 SVGAGI come from the germline V gene. The CDR3 runs 16 residues. CDR3 sequence (DNA): TGTGCCAGCAGTTACCGGCGGGCAGGGAGCACAGATACGCAGTATTTT. It codes for CASSYRRAGSTDTQYF.

The rearrangement links TRBV21-1 to TRBJ2-1. TRBV21-1 is a documented pseudogene. The CDR3 consists of 13 residues. The CDR3 spells CASSSYTYNEQFF. Here the CDR3 DNA reads TGTGCCAGCAGCTCCTACACCTACAATGAGCAGTTCTTC.

DNA for the CDR3: TGTGCCAGTTCTCAGGGGGCGCGGGGAAACACCATATATTTT. Its protein product is CASSQGARGNTIYF. The chain joins TRBV19 to TRBJ1-3, with 8 bases fitting TRBD1. CDR3 length: 14 residues. Germline values: CDR1 LNHDA, CDR2 SQIVND (reference sequence). The V gene end was trimmed by 8 bases and the J gene end by 4 bases; junction bases not matched to a gene: 7.

The chain uses TRBV9 and TRBJ2-5; 8 positions agree with TRBD1. The CDR3 has 15 residues. Per the germline V gene, CDR1 is SGDLS and CDR2 is YYNGEE. V shed 1 base and J 4 bases; nucleotides not matched to a gene: 6. As DNA, the CDR3 is TGTGCCAGCAGCGTATACGGGACAGGAGGAGAGACCCAGTACTTC. This translates into CASSVYGTGGETQYF.

This chain links TRBV4-2 with TRBJ1-1; no clear D. This CDR3 region has 16 residues. Trimming stripped 0 bases from V and 0 bases from J, with 11 bases between. Germline CDR1 and CDR2: LGHNA and YNFKEQ. CDR3 sequence: CASSQDLLGVNTEAFF. The CDR3 DNA reads as TGTGCCAGCAGCCAAGATCTTCTGGGCGTGAACACTGAAGCTTTCTTT.

The V gene is TRBV14, the J gene TRBJ2-7, with no clear D. Trimming left V 5 bases short and J 0 bases short, with 11 bases between. CDR1 SGHDN and CDR2 FVKESK come from the germline V gene. This CDR3 has 14 amino acids. CDR3 protein: CASSSWTVSYEQYF. In nucleotides, the CDR3 is TGTGCCAGCAGCTCTTGGACGGTCTCCTACGAGCAGTACTTC. Full variable domain (remainder filled in from reference TRBV14 and TRBJ2-7): EAGVTQFPSHSVIEKGQTVTLRCDPISGHDNLYWYRRVMGKEIKFLLHFVKESKQDESGMPNNRFLAERTGGTYSTLKVQPAELEDSGVYFCASSSWTVSYEQYFGPGTRLTVT.

The chain links TRBV4-1 to TRBJ1-5; D is unclear. CDR1 and CDR2 (germline): MGHRA, YSYEKL. This CDR3 spans 15 amino acids. The V and J ends lost 3 bases and 2 bases respectively, with 11 bases between them. As DNA, the CDR3 is TGCGCCAGCAGCCAGGTAATTTGGGGCAATCAGCCCCAGCATTTT. Amino acids: CASSQVIWGNQPQHF.

The V gene is TRBV2, the J gene TRBJ2-6, with TRBD1 matching over 8 bases. Per germline, CDR1 SNHLY and CDR2 FYNNEI. CDR3 size: 18 residues. V shed 5 bases, J shed 4 bases, and the junction held 13 bases outside the gene matches. The DNA for the CDR3 is TGTGCCAGCAGTCCCCGGGGACAGGCGCACAACGGGGCCAACGTCCTGACTTTC. Translated, it gives CASSPRGQAHNGANVLTF.

The chain joins TRBV5-5 to TRBJ2-2; D call uncertain. CDR1 is SGHKS and CDR2 is YYEKEE in the germline V gene (reference sequence). There are 14 residues in the CDR3. V shed 0 bases and J shed 6 bases, with 9 bases lying between them. Here the CDR3 reads CASSLVAGPGELFF. CDR3 coding DNA: TGTGCCAGCAGCTTGGTAGCCGGGCCCGGGGAGCTGTTTTTT.

The chain joins TRBV5-4 to TRBJ1-6; weak D call: TRBD1 (5 bases). The V gene's germline CDR1 is SGHNT and CDR2 YYREEE (reference sequence). This CDR3 is 15 amino acids long. Trimming removed 4 bases at V and 5 bases at J, with 13 bases between. This chain's CDR3 is CASSPFDRDNSPLHF. CDR3 nucleotides: TGTGCCAGCAGCCCATTTGACAGAGATAATTCACCCCTCCACTTT.

This sequence joins TRBV6-5 and TRBJ2-2; tentatively, D is TRBD2 (5 bases). CDR1 is MNHEY, CDR2 SVGAGI, per germline. Trimming took 8 bases from V and 4 from J, leaving 17 bases between them. The CDR3 is 15 residues long. As DNA, the CDR3 is TGTGCCAGCCGCCGGGAATGGGGTGGCACCGGGGAGCTGTTTTTT. This sequence encodes CASRREWGGTGELFF.

V is TRBV5-5 and J is TRBJ1-5; D gene ambiguous. The CDR3 is 15 residues long. V was clipped by 4 bases and J by 0 bases, with 11 bases between them. Germline CDR1 SGHKS, CDR2 YYEKEE (reference sequence). Written as DNA, the CDR3 is TGTGCCAGCAGCCAGACAACGTATAGCAATCAGCCCCAGCATTTT. The encoded protein is CASSQTTYSNQPQHF.